The clone carrying this T cell receptor (beta chain) was detected only a few times. Its antigen is currently unknown. Using RNA template, CDR3s of TCR alpha and beta were amplified with iRepertoire arm-PCR. One entry per CDR3 protein results from TCRdb running MiXCR on the multiplex PCR reads. The profile shows a few hundred thousand distinct CDR3 sequences, 41% of them singletons. These data are taken from a study of glioma-infiltrating T cells. Study-wide points: Gliomas, especially low-grade, showed above-expected tissue-blood divergence; non-neoplastic patients showed below.

Trimming stripped 6 bases from V and 5 bases from J, with 12 bases between. The CDR3 spans 12 residues. CDR1 SQVTM and CDR2 ANQGSEA come from the germline V gene. The sequence came from a human donor with low-grade glioma or glioblastoma, undergoing nonglioma brain surgery, or in good health (not recorded which). Sequenced input: glioma tissue, nonneoplastic brain tissue, or PBMCs (not recorded which). The genes are TRBV29-1 and TRBJ2-3; no reliable D call. CDR3 in DNA: TGCAGCGTCGTATTGCATCAAGATACGCAGTATTTT. This gives the protein CSVVLHQDTQYF.